The 23 T cell receptor beta chains in this list originate from one sample, sequenced in a study of T cells expressing NK-cell markers. TCRdb reprocessed the 5' RACE reads; each CDR3 protein has one entry and no DNA is given. The table for this sample gives about 460,000 distinct CDR3 sequences. Sequenced sample: blood T cells: a sorted CD56 or NKG2C T cell subset, CD4+ or CD8+ T cells, or bulk PBMC T cells (not recorded which). Receptors were obtained from a woman between 50 and 59 years old in good health.

The rearrangement joins TRBV6-5 to TRBJ2-1; no DNA is available, so the TRBD1 call from TCRdb remains unchecked. CDR3 length: 15 amino acids. The germline V gene encodes CDR1 MNHEY and CDR2 SVGAGI. This CDR3 reads CASSYRDRLYNEQFF.

This sequence joins TRBV11-3 and TRBJ2-3; the D gene TCRdb calls, TRBD2, cannot be checked with no DNA. Germline V gene data show CDR1 as SGHNT and CDR2 as YENEEA. The CDR3 loop spans 15 amino acids. CDR3: CASSLGAGSRDTQYF.

The chain employs TRBV27 and TRBJ2-2; there is no DNA to check the TCRdb D call of TRBD2. The CDR3 sequence is 18 residues long. Per the germline V gene, CDR1 is MNHEY and CDR2 is SMNVEV (reference sequence). This chain's CDR3 is CASSPPYTSGRPHGELFF.

The V call is TRBV6-1, the J call TRBJ1-5; TCRdb's D gene call, TRBD1, goes unchecked for lack of DNA. The germline V gene encodes CDR1 MNHNS and CDR2 SASEGT. The length of the CDR3 is 14 residues. CDR3 region: CASVSGQGGKPQHF.

The V call is TRBV29-1, the J call TRBJ2-3; lacking DNA, the TRBD1 call made by TCRdb goes unchecked. There are 13 residues in the CDR3. Germline CDR1 SQVTM, CDR2 ANQGSEA. CDR3 region: CSVASTWGSTQYF.

The chain couples TRBV5-1 to TRBJ1-2. The CDR3 spans 12 residues. Germline CDR1 is SGHRS and CDR2 is YFSETQ. CDR3 sequence: CASSLALTDYTF.

The chain couples TRBV4-1 to TRBJ1-3. Germline lookup yields CDR1 MGHRA and CDR2 YSYEKL. The CDR3 spans 16 residues. The CDR3 spells CASSLNRGSPGNTIYF.

The rearrangement uses TRBV3-1 and TRBJ2-1. Germline V gene data show CDR1 as LGHDT and CDR2 as YNNKEL (reference sequence). The CDR3 contains 14 residues. The chain's CDR3 is CASSPTQAYNEQFF.

This CDR3 reads CASSLVPGTGTEAFF. This chain connects TRBV4-1 to TRBJ1-1; TCRdb proposes TRBD1, but this gene call is untestable without DNA. Germline V gene data show CDR1 as MGHRA and CDR2 as YSYEKL. This CDR3 region has 15 residues.

The chain combines TRBV9 with TRBJ2-7; TCRdb outputs TRBD1, but without DNA this stays unchecked. Germline V lookup: CDR1 SGDLS, CDR2 YYNGEE. CDR3 length: 15 residues. The CDR3 loop reads CASSVDPGEDYEQYF.

The genes are TRBV7-2 and TRBJ2-1; checking the TCRdb D call of TRBD2 is not possible without DNA. This CDR3 spans 16 amino acids. In germline, CDR1 is SGHTA, CDR2 FQGNSA. CDR3 sequence: CASSFNAGLATDEQFF.

The chain carries TRBV27 and TRBJ2-7; as DNA is missing, the TRBD1 call by TCRdb cannot be tested. The CDR3 is 14 residues long. Germline V CDR1 and CDR2: MNHEY, SMNVEV (reference sequence). CDR3 residues: CASSLSPGSSEQYF.

V is TRBV4-1 and J is TRBJ2-2. This CDR3 is 13 amino acids long. CDR1 and CDR2 from the germline V gene are MGHRA and YSYEKL. The CDR3 reads CASSQAWSGELFF.

The chain couples TRBV11-2 to TRBJ1-1. The CDR3 length is 14 residues. From germline, CDR1 is SGHAT and CDR2 FQNNGV. The CDR3 is CASSLGPPNTEAFF.

The genes are TRBV28 and TRBJ1-5. This CDR3 is 15 amino acids long. In germline, CDR1 is MDHEN, CDR2 SYDVKM. This CDR3 is CASNGVLYSNQPQHF.

The chain recombines TRBV29-1 with TRBJ1-2; TCRdb names TRBD1, which stays unverified in the absence of DNA. This CDR3 comprises 15 residues. Germline CDR1 reads SQVTM; CDR2 reads ANQGSEA. This chain's CDR3 is CSAPGTGRFNYGYTF.

The V call is TRBV6-1, the J call TRBJ2-1; TCRdb selects TRBD2, and the lack of DNA leaves this call unchecked. The CDR3 has 14 amino acids. Germline V gene lookup returns CDR1 MNHNS and CDR2 SASEGT. CDR3 sequence: CASRLAGLYNEQFF.

This chain joins TRBV5-1 and TRBJ2-3; the D gene TCRdb calls, TRBD2, cannot be checked with no DNA. This CDR3 has 17 amino acids. Germline loops: CDR1 SGHRS, CDR2 YFSETQ. The CDR3 region is CASSFLSERVRTDTQYF.

The chain joins TRBV6-1 to TRBJ2-3; TCRdb names TRBD2, which stays unverified in the absence of DNA. The CDR3 loop spans 14 amino acids. Germline V gives CDR1 MNHNS, CDR2 SASEGT. CDR3 loop: CASQSGRRTDTQYF.

The chain employs TRBV11-2 and TRBJ2-5; TCRdb indicates TRBD2, and absent DNA this call remains unverified. CDR1 and CDR2 from the germline V gene are SGHAT and FQNNGV. The CDR3 runs to 16 residues. The CDR3 sequence: CASLMVGLAGVETQYF.

V gene TRBV29-1 combines with J gene TRBJ1-2; TCRdb reports TRBD1, a call that lacks DNA to check it against. CDR1 is SQVTM, CDR2 ANQGSEA, per germline. The CDR3 is 15 amino acids. The CDR3 loop is CSVLSGGQVFSGYTF. The complete variable domain, with remaining parts taken from reference TRBV29-1 and TRBJ1-2, reads SAVISQKPSRDICQRGTSLTIQCQVDSQVTMMFWYRQQPGQSLTLIATANQGSEATYESGFVIDKFPISRPNLTFSTLTVSNMSPEDSSIYLCSVLSGGQVFSGYTFGSGTRLTVV.

The chain has TRBV2 and TRBJ2-5; TCRdb designates TRBD1, a call that cannot be tested without DNA. This CDR3 contains 21 residues. Germline V lookup: CDR1 SNHLY, CDR2 FYNNEI. CDR3 protein: CASSVSSAGVSVNPKKETQYF.

The rearrangement links TRBV7-2 to TRBJ2-1; TCRdb's D call, TRBD1, is unchecked because there is no DNA. There are 15 residues in the CDR3. Germline V CDR1 and CDR2: SGHTA, FQGNSA. The CDR3 loop reads CASSKGGGSNNEQFF.